A single sample is the source of the 27 T cell receptor beta chains below, sequenced in a study of OX40 agonist ivuxolimab in advanced cancers. The protocol was immunoSEQ multiplex PCR, while the TCRdb copy is restricted to in-frame clones and leaves out a portion. The data contain fewer than 70,000 clones, about nine tenths of them singletons. The sequences come from CD4+ or CD8+ T cells sorted from blood, collected in a trial of the OX40 agonist ivuxolimab. These receptors were collected from an adult with an advanced solid tumor such as melanoma, head and neck, liver or kidney cancer.

CDR3 sequence reads: CASSMDFQETQYF. CDR3 coding DNA: TGTGCCAGTAGTATGGACTTCCAAGAGACCCAGTACTTC. V gene TRBV19 combines with J gene TRBJ2-4, with TRBD2 as a possible D gene (5 bases). The assigned J gene may be wrong: the sequence end matches TRBJ2-5 better. The CDR3 loop spans 13 amino acids. CDR1 LNHDA and CDR2 SQIVND come from the germline V gene (reference sequence).

J is TRBJ2-1 and V is TRBV6-5, with D unclear. Germline V gene lookup returns CDR1 MNHEY and CDR2 SVGAGI. The CDR3 loop spans 15 amino acids. Trimming cost V 4 bases and J 4 bases, with 14 bases left between them. The chain's CDR3 is CASSSPRQGYNEQFF. CDR3 bases: TGTGCCAGCAGTTCCCCCCGGCAAGGTTACAATGAGCAGTTCTTC.

The chain employs TRBV4-2 and TRBJ2-1, with 9 bases aligning to TRBD2. From germline, CDR1 is LGHNA and CDR2 YNFKEQ. After removal of 1 base from V and 4 bases from J, the junction contained 8 bases not matched to a gene. The CDR3 contains 17 residues. The CDR3 reads CASSQGGLAGRYNEQFF. CDR3 DNA: TGTGCCAGCAGCCAAGGAGGGCTAGCGGGAAGATACAATGAGCAGTTCTTC.

The chain has TRBV7-6 and TRBJ2-1; 8 bases fit TRBD1. The CDR3 spans 14 residues. The V gene end was trimmed by 5 bases and the J gene end by 2 bases; junction bases not matched to a gene: 2. Germline assignment: CDR1 SGHVS and CDR2 FNYEAQ. The CDR3 nucleotides read TGTGCCAGCAGCGCCAGGGGGCCCTACAATGAGCAGTTCTTC. The encoded protein is CASSARGPYNEQFF.

The chain joins TRBV11-2 to TRBJ2-3, with D uncertain. V dropped 4 bases and J dropped 5 bases, with 10 bases sitting between them. This CDR3 spans 13 amino acids. The germline V gene encodes CDR1 SGHAT and CDR2 FQNNGV. CDR3 sequence (DNA): TGTGCCAGCAGCTCCGGACCCAAAGATACGCAGTATTTT. The encoded protein is CASSSGPKDTQYF.

This clone was observed a few times. The V gene is TRBV5-1, the J gene TRBJ2-3, with 8 bases that match TRBD1. The CDR3 is 14 residues long. The junction had 7 bases not matched to a gene; V was cut back by 4 bases and J by 6 bases. The germline V gene encodes CDR1 SGHRS and CDR2 YFSETQ. The CDR3: CASSTQGGDDTQYF. The CDR3 DNA reads as TGCGCCAGCAGCACACAGGGGGGTGACGATACGCAGTATTTT.

CDR3 sequence (DNA): TGTGCCAGCAGTGAACGTTTAGCTGCAGGCTTCACCGGGGAGCTGTTTTTT. Protein: CASSERLAAGFTGELFF. The V call is TRBV6-1, the J call TRBJ2-2; D is uncertain. V lost 2 bases, J lost 4 bases, and 17 bases lay in between. Germline V gene lookup returns CDR1 MNHNS and CDR2 SASEGT. The CDR3 extends over 17 amino acids.

The V and J genes are TRBV5-4 and TRBJ1-1; D remains ambiguous. CDR3 size: 13 residues. The V gene lost 2 bases and the J gene lost 2 bases, with 7 bases spanning the gap. Germline V CDR1 and CDR2: SGHNT, YYREEE (reference sequence). CDR3 in DNA: TGTGCCAGCAGCTTTTCCGGCAACACTGAAGCTTTCTTT. This translates into CASSFSGNTEAFF.

J is TRBJ2-2 and V is TRBV6-6; D remains ambiguous. The V and J ends lost 4 bases and 8 bases respectively, with 5 bases between them. CDR1 and CDR2 (germline): MNHNY, SVGAGI (reference sequence). This CDR3 comprises 11 residues. The CDR3 nucleotides are TGTGCCAGCAGTTGGGTGGGGGAGCTGTTTTTT. Amino acid sequence: CASSWVGELFF.

The V gene is TRBV27, the J gene TRBJ2-1, with 9 bases fitting TRBD2. J lost 13 bases, V lost 5 bases, and 3 bases had no gene match. This CDR3 is built from 11 residues. Germline CDR1 reads MNHEY; CDR2 reads SMNVEV (reference sequence). DNA for the CDR3: TGTGCCAGCAGTGCGGGGGGGCGTCAGTTCTTC. Translation: CASSAGGRQFF.

The chain recombines TRBV11-2 with TRBJ2-7; D unclear. The CDR3 runs to 11 residues. V was cut by 2 bases and J by 6 bases, with 5 bases left in between. From germline, CDR1 is SGHAT and CDR2 FQNNGV. The CDR3 DNA sequence: TGTGCCAGCAGCTTATATCGCGAGCAGTACTTC. Translation gives CASSLYREQYF.

This sequence joins TRBV7-3 and TRBJ1-5, with TRBD1 matching over 7 bases. The CDR3 is 15 residues long. The V and J ends lost 2 bases and 4 bases, in that order; junction bases with no gene match: 5. Germline lookup yields CDR1 SGHTA and CDR2 FQGTGA. In DNA form, the CDR3 reads TGTGCCAGCAGCTTAGATCTGACAGGGAATCAGCCCCAGCATTTT. This translates into CASSLDLTGNQPQHF.

This rearrangement joins TRBV5-6 to TRBJ2-1; 7 bases are a match to TRBD1. The CDR3 contains 15 residues. Trimming at V came to 4 bases and at J to 0 bases, leaving 4 bases not matched to a gene. Germline lookup yields CDR1 SGHDT and CDR2 YYEEEE. The CDR3 DNA reads TGTGCCAGCAGCCCGGACAGGAGCTCCTACAATGAGCAGTTCTTC. Protein: CASSPDRSSYNEQFF.

This chain joins TRBV7-3 and TRBJ1-2; 10 bases are shared with TRBD1. Germline V gene lookup returns CDR1 SGHTA and CDR2 FQGTGA. This CDR3 has 13 residues. V gave up 5 bases and J gave up 8 bases; unmatched junction bases: 5. As DNA, the CDR3 is TGTGCCAGCAGCCGACAGGGGGCGGAGGGCTACACCTTC. Its protein is CASSRQGAEGYTF.

The chain combines TRBV7-9 with TRBJ2-7; TRBD1 might be the D (5 bases). The CDR3 is 14 amino acids. From germline, CDR1 is SEHNR and CDR2 FQNEAQ (reference sequence). V lost 1 base, J lost 3 bases, and 10 bases lay in between. For the CDR3, the DNA is TGTGCCAGCAGCTTAGGTGGGGCCCGCTACGAGCAGTACTTC. Translating gives CASSLGGARYEQYF. Full variable domain (outside the CDR3, taken from reference TRBV7-9 and TRBJ2-7): DTGVSQNPRHKITKRGQNVTFRCDPISEHNRLYWYRQTLGQGPEFLTYFQNEAQLEKSRLLSDRFSAERPKGSFSTLEIQRTEQGDSAMYLCASSLGGARYEQYFGPGTRLTVT.

V and J are TRBV5-1 and TRBJ1-4, with TRBD1 as a possible D gene (6 bases). Between the trimmed V and J ends, which lost 3 bases and 6 bases, there was a span of 9 bases. The CDR3 is 13 residues long. Germline values: CDR1 SGHRS, CDR2 YFSETQ. In nucleotides, the CDR3 is TGCGCCAGCAGCTCGGACAGCCATGAAAAACTGTTTTTT. The encoded protein is CASSSDSHEKLFF.

The rearrangement links TRBV6-5 to TRBJ1-2; D is undetermined. Germline CDR1 and CDR2: MNHEY and SVGAGI. CDR3 length: 13 residues. The ends were cut back, 0 bases at V and 7 bases at J, with 9 bases in the middle. The CDR3 here is CASSYSRVLGYTF. DNA for the CDR3: TGTGCCAGCAGTTACTCCCGCGTTCTTGGCTACACCTTC.

The V call is TRBV9, the J call TRBJ2-2; TRBD2 is a possible D gene (6 bases). Between the trimmed V and J ends, which lost 0 bases and 2 bases, there was a span of 11 bases. Germline assignment: CDR1 SGDLS and CDR2 YYNGEE. The CDR3 runs to 16 residues. The CDR3 region has the DNA TGTGCCAGCAGCGTAGATGGGGGGACTAACACCGGGGAGCTGTTTTTT. Translation gives CASSVDGGTNTGELFF.

V is TRBV14 and J is TRBJ2-7; 14 bases map to TRBD2. There are 21 residues in the CDR3. V shed 0 bases, J shed 5 bases, and the junction held 18 bases outside the gene matches. Germline V CDR1 and CDR2: SGHDN, FVKESK. CDR3 DNA: TGTGCCAGCAGCCAAGATGAGGGACTAGCGGGAGTTTTTGGGAAACCGGACGAGCAGTACTTC. Protein product: CASSQDEGLAGVFGKPDEQYF.

This chain connects TRBV29-1 to TRBJ1-2, with 7 bases identical to TRBD1. After removal of 2 bases from V and 7 bases from J, the junction contained 1 base not matched to a gene. Germline V gives CDR1 SQVTM, CDR2 ANQGSEA. The CDR3 loop spans 11 amino acids. This CDR3 reads CSVETGVGYTF. CDR3 nucleotides: TGCAGCGTTGAAACAGGGGTTGGCTACACCTTC.

The V gene is TRBV11-3, the J gene TRBJ2-5; 8 nucleotides align to TRBD1. The CDR3 has 14 residues. With V trimmed by 5 bases and J by 5 bases, 7 bases remained unmatched. Germline V CDR1 and CDR2: SGHNT, YENEEA. CDR3 residues: CASSPGTGFETQYF. CDR3 nucleotide sequence: TGTGCCAGCAGCCCCGGGACAGGCTTTGAGACCCAGTACTTC. The full variable domain, completed using reference TRBV11-3 and TRBJ2-5, is EAGVVQSPRYKIIEKKQPVAFWCNPISGHNTLYWYLQNLGQGPELLIRYENEEAVDDSQLPKDRFSAERLKGVDSTLKIQPAELGDSAVYLCASSPGTGFETQYFGPGTRLLVL.

The J gene is TRBJ1-2, the V gene TRBV19, with TRBD1 matching 9 bases. CDR3 length: 15 residues. Losses at the gene ends were 5 bases for V and 4 bases for J; bases not matched to a gene: 8. In germline, CDR1 is LNHDA, CDR2 SQIVND (reference sequence). The CDR3 protein is CASSPPGQGTYGYTF. The CDR3 coding sequence is TGTGCCAGTAGTCCCCCAGGACAGGGGACCTATGGCTACACCTTC.

The chain uses TRBV21-1 and TRBJ2-5; the table's TRBD1 call for D was not verified on the DNA. TRBV21-1 is a listed pseudogene. This CDR3 has 17 amino acids. CDR3 residues: CASSTKPSTGPQETQYF. CDR3 in DNA: TGTGCCAGCAGCACCAAACCTTCTACAGGCCCTCAAGAGACCCAGTACTTC.

The J gene is TRBJ1-1, the V gene TRBV7-2; D not certain. CDR3 length equals 13 residues. V was cut by 7 bases and J by 4 bases, with 13 bases left in between. Germline CDR1 reads SGHTA; CDR2 reads FQGNSA. The CDR3 DNA reads as TGTGCCAGCACTCAATCTGTTATCACTGAAGCTTTCTTT. Encoded protein: CASTQSVITEAFF.

This chain uses TRBV7-8 with TRBJ2-7, with 7 bases that match TRBD1. This CDR3 region has 13 residues. The V gene's germline CDR1 is SGHVS and CDR2 FQNEAQ. V lost 7 bases and J lost 2; bases outside the gene matches: 5. DNA of the CDR3: TGTGCCAGCATCCGGACAGGAGCCTACGAGCAGTACTTC. It encodes CASIRTGAYEQYF.

The CDR3 region is CASSYRVDTQYF. Written as DNA, the CDR3 is TGTGCCAGCAGCTACAGGGTAGATACGCAGTATTTT. The V and J genes are TRBV2 and TRBJ2-3; TRBD1 might be the D (6 bases). This CDR3 has 12 amino acids. Germline V gives CDR1 SNHLY, CDR2 FYNNEI. V lost 6 bases, J lost 5 bases, and 9 bases lay in between.

The sample holds one count of this clone. J is TRBJ2-1 and V is TRBV6-5; D may be TRBD2 (5 bases). Germline assignment: CDR1 MNHEY and CDR2 SVGAGI. There are 14 residues in the CDR3. Between the trimmed V and J ends, which lost 2 bases and 5 bases, there was a span of 10 bases. The CDR3: CASSYRGRNNEQFF. CDR3 nucleotides: TGTGCCAGCAGTTACCGTGGGAGAAACAATGAGCAGTTCTTC.